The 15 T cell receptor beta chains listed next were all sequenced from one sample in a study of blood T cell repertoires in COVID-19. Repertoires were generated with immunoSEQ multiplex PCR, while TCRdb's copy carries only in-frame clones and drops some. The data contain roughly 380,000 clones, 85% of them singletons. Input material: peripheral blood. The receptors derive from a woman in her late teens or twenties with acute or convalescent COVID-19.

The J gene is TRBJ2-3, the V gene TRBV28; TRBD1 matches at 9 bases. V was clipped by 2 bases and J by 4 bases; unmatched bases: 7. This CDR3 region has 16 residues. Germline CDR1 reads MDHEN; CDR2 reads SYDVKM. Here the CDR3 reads CASSLTGTGSSDTQYF. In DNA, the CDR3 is TGTGCCAGCAGTTTAACCGGGACAGGGTCATCAGATACGCAGTATTTT.

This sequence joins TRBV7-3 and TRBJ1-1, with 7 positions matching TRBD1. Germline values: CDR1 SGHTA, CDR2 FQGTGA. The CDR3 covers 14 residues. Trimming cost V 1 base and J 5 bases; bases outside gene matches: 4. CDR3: CASSLSDRVTEAFF. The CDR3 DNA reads TGTGCCAGCAGCTTAAGCGACAGGGTGACTGAAGCTTTCTTT.

CDR3 sequence reads: CATDASGGGYTF. The CDR3 bases are TGCGCCACCGACGCCTCGGGAGGTGGCTACACCTTC. V is TRBV5-1 and J is TRBJ1-2; D remains unclear. Germline CDR1 reads SGHRS; CDR2 reads YFSETQ. Trimming left V 9 bases short and J 7 bases short, with 16 bases between. The CDR3 has 12 amino acids.

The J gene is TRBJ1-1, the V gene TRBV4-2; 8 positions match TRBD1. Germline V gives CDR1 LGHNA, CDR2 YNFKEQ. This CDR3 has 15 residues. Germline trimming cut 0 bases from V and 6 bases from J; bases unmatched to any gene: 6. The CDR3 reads CASSQEGQGYPEAFF. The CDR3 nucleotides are TGTGCCAGCAGCCAAGAAGGACAGGGATACCCTGAAGCTTTCTTT.

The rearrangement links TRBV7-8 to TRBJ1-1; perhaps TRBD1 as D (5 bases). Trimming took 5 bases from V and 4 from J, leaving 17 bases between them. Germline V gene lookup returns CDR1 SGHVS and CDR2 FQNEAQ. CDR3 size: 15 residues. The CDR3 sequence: CASSPQGVEGTEAFF. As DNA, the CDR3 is TGTGCCAGCAGCCCCCAAGGGGTGGAGGGCACTGAAGCTTTCTTT.

In nucleotides, the CDR3 is TGTGCCAGCAGCCAAAGCCTCAATCAGCCCCAGCATTTT. It codes for CASSQSLNQPQHF. The genes are TRBV4-2 and TRBJ1-5; D call uncertain. Between the trimmed V and J ends, which lost 2 bases and 3 bases, there was a span of 5 bases. The CDR3 extends over 13 amino acids. Germline values: CDR1 LGHNA, CDR2 YNFKEQ.

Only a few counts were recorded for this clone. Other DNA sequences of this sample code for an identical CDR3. The CDR3 spells CAISEAQGNYGYTF. CDR3 sequence (DNA): TGTGCCATCAGTGAGGCCCAGGGTAACTATGGCTACACCTTC. The chain recombines TRBV10-3 with TRBJ1-2; TRBD1 is a possible D gene (5 bases). Germline CDR1 and CDR2: ENHRY and SYGVKD. The CDR3 is 14 amino acids. The V gene lost 2 bases and the J gene lost 1 base, with 8 bases spanning the gap.

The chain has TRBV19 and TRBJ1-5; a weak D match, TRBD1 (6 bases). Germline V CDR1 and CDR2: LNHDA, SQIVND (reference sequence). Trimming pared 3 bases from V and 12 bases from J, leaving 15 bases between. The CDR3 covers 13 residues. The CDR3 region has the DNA TGTGCCAGTAGTATCTCGCCAGGGGTGGACCAGCATTTT. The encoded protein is CASSISPGVDQHF. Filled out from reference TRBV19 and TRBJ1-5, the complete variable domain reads DGGITQSPKYLFRKEGQNVTLSCEQNLNHDAMYWYRQDPGQGLRLIYYSQIVNDFQKGDIAEGYSVSREKKESFPLTVTSAQKNPTAFYLCASSISPGVDQHFGDGTRLSIL.

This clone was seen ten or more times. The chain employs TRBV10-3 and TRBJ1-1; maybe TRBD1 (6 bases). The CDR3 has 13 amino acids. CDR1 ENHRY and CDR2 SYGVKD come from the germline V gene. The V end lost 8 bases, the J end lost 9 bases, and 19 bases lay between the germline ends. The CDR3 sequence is CAILDGDTEKAFF. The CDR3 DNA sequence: TGTGCCATCCTCGATGGGGACACCGAAAAAGCTTTCTTT.

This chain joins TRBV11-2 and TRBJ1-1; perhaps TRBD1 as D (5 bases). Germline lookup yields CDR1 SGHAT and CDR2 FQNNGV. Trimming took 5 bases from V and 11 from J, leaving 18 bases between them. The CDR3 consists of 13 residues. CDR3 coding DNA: TGTGCCAGCAGCCCAGAGATTGGAGGGGACGCTTTCTTT. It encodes CASSPEIGGDAFF.

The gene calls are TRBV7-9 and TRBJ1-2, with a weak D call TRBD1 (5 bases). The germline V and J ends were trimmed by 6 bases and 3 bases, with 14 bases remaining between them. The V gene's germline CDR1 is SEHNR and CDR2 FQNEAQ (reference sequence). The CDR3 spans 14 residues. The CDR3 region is CASRRAGKDYGYTF. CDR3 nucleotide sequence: TGTGCCAGCAGGCGTGCAGGGAAGGACTATGGCTACACCTTC.

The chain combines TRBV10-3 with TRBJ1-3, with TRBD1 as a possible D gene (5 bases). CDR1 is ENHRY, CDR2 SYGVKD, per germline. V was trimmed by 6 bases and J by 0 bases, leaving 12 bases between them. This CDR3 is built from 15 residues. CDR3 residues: CAIRIQDDSGNTIYF. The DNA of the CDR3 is TGTGCCATCAGGATACAGGACGACTCTGGAAACACCATATATTTT.

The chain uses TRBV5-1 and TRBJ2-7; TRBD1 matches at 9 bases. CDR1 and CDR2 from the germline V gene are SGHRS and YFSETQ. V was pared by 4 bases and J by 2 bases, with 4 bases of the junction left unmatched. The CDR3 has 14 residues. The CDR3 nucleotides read TGCGCCAGCAGCGTGGGGACAGGGCCCTACGAGCAGTACTTC. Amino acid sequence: CASSVGTGPYEQYF.

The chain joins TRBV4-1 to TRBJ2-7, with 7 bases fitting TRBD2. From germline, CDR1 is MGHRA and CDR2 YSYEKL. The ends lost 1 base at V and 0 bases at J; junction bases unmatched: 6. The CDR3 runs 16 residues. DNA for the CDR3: TGCGCCAGCAGCCAAGTGGGGTCTAGCGGCTCCTACGAGCAGTACTTC. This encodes CASSQVGSSGSYEQYF.

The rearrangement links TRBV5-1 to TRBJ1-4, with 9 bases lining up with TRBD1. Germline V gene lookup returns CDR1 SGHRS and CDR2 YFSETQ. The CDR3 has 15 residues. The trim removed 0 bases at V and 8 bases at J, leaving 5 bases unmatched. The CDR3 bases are TGCGCCAGCAGCTTGGTTCGGACAGGGGAGGAAAAACTGTTTTTT. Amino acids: CASSLVRTGEEKLFF.